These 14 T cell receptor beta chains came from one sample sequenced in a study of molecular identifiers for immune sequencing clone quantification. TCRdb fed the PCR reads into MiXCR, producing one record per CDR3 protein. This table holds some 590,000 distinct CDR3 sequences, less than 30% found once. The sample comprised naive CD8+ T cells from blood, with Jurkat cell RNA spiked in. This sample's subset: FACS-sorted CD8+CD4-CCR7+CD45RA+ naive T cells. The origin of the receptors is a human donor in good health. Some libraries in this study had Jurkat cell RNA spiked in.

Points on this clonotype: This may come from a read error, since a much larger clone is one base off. Written as DNA, the CDR3 is TGTGCCAGCAGCCAGGATCCGGGAGTTGGCGCCGGGGAGCTGTTTTTT. Protein: CASSQDPGVGAGELFF. This chain joins TRBV4-2 and TRBJ2-2; D is possibly TRBD2 (6 bases). CDR3 length: 16 residues. Germline V gene data show CDR1 as LGHNA and CDR2 as YNFKEQ. V shed 3 bases and J shed 6 bases, with 17 bases lying between them.

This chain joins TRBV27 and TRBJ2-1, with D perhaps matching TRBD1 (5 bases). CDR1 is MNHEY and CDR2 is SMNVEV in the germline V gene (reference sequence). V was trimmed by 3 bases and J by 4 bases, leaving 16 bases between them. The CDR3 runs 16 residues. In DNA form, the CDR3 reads TGTGCCAGCAGTTTGGGCCAGGGCCGGCAGTACAATGAGCAGTTCTTC. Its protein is CASSLGQGRQYNEQFF.

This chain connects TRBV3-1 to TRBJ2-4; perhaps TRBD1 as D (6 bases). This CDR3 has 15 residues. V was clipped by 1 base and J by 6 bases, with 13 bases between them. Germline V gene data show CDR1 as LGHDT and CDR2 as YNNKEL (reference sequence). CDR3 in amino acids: CASSQGFGTSNIQYF. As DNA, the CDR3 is TGTGCCAGCAGCCAAGGTTTTGGGACATCAAACATTCAGTACTTC.

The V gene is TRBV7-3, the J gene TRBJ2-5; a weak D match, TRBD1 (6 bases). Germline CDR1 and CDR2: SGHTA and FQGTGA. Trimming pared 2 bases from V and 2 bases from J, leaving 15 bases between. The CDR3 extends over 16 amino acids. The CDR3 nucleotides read TGTGCCAGCAGCTTATACGGGGCAGGGGCTCAAGAGACCCAGTACTTC. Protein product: CASSLYGAGAQETQYF.

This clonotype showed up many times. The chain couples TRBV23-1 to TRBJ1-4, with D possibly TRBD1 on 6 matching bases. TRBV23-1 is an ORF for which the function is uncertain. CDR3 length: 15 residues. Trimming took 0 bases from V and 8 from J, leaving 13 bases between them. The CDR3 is CASSQSATGREKLFF. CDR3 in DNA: TGCGCCAGCAGTCAATCAGCTACAGGGAGGGAAAAACTGTTTTTT.

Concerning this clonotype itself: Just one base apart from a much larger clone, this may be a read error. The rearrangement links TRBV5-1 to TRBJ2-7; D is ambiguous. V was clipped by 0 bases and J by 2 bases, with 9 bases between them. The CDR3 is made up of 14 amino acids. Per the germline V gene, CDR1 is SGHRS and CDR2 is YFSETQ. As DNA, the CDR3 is TGCGCCAGCAGCTTGGTGCAGGAACCCTACGAGCAGTACTTC. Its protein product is CASSLVQEPYEQYF.

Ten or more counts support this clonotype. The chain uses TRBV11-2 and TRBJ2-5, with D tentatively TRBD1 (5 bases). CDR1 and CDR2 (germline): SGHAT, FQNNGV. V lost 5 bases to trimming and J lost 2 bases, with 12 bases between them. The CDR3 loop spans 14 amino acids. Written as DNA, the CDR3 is TGTGCCAGCAGCCCCAGGACAATGCAAGAGACCCAGTACTTC. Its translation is CASSPRTMQETQYF.

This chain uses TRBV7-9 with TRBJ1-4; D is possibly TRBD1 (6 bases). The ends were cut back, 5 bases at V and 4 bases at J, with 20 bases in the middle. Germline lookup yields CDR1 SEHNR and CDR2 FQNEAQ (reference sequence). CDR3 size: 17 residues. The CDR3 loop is CASSRPFGQLDNEKLFF. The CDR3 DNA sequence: TGTGCCAGCAGCCGACCGTTCGGACAGCTAGATAATGAAAAACTGTTTTTT.

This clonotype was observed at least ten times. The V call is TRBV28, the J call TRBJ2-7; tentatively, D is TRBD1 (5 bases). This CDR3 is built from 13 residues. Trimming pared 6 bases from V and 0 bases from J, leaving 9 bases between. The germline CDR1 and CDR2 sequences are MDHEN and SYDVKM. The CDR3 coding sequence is TGTGCCAGCAGGGACACCGGCTCCTACGAGCAGTACTTC. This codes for CASRDTGSYEQYF.

CDR3 protein: CASGFASGSSYNEQFF. The CDR3 bases are TGTGCTAGTGGCTTCGCAAGCGGGAGTTCCTACAATGAGCAGTTCTTC. J is TRBJ2-1 and V is TRBV12-5; TRBD2 matches at 8 bases. Germline loops: CDR1 LGHNT, CDR2 FRNRAP. This CDR3 is built from 16 residues. Losses at the gene ends were 6 bases for V and 1 base for J; bases not matched to a gene: 8. The variable domain in full, completed from reference TRBV12-5 and TRBJ2-1, reads DARVTQTPRHKVTEMGQEVTMRCQPILGHNTVFWYRQTMMQGLELLAYFRNRAPLDDSGMPKDRFSAEMPDATLATLKIQPSEPRDSAVYFCASGFASGSSYNEQFFGPGTRLTVL.

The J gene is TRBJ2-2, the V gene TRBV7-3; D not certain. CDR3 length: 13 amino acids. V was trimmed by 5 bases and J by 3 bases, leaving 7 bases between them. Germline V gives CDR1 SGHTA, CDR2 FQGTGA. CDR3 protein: CASSKQDTGELFF. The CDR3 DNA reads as TGTGCCAGCAGCAAACAAGACACCGGGGAGCTGTTTTTT.

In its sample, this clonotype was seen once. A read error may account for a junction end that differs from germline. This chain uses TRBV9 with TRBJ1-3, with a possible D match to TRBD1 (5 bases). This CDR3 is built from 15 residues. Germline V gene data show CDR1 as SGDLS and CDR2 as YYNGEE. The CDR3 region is CASSATDSSGNTVYF. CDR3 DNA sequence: TGTGCCAGCAGCGCCACCGACAGCTCTGGAAACACCGTATATTTT.

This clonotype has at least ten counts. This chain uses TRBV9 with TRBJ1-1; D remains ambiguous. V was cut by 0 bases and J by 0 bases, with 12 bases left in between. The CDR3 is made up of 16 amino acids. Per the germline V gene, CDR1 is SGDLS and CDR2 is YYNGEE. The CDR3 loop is CASSVADRDLNTEAFF. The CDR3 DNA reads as TGTGCCAGCAGCGTAGCGGATAGGGATTTGAACACTGAAGCTTTCTTT.

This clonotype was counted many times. CDR3 loop: CASRLKGSSYEQYF. DNA of the CDR3: TGTGCCAGCAGACTCAAGGGAAGCTCCTACGAGCAGTACTTC. This chain connects TRBV12-3 or TRBV12-4 to TRBJ2-7; D remains unclear. This CDR3 region has 14 residues. V gave up 6 bases and J gave up 0 bases, with 12 bases separating them.